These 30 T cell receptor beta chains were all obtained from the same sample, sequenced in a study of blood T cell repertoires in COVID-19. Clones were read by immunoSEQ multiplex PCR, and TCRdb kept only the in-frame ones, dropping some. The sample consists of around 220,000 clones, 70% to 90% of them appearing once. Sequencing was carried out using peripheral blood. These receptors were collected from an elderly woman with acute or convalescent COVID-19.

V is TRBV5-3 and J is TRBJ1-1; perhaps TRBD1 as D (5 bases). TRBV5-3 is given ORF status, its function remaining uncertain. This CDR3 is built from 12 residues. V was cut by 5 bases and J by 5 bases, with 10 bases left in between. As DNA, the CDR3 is TGTGCCAGAAGGTTAAGGGGAACTGAAGCTTTCTTT. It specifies CARRLRGTEAFF.

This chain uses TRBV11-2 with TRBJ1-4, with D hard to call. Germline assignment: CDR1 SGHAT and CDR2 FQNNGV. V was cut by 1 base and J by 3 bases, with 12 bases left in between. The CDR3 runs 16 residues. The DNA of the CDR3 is TGTGCCAGCAGCTTAGGACAAACGCTTGCTAATGAAAAACTGTTTTTT. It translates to CASSLGQTLANEKLFF.

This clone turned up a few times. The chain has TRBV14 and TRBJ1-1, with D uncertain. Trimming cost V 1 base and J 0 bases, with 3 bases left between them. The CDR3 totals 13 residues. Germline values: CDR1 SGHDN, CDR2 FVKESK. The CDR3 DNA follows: TGTGCCAGCAGCCAAGCTCTGAACACTGAAGCTTTCTTT. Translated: CASSQALNTEAFF.

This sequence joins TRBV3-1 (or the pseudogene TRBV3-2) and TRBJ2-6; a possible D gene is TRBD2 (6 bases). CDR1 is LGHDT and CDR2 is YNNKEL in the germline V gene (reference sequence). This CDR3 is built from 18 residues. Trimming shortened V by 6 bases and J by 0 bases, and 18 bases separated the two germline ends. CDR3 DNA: TGTGCCAGCAGTCCCCGCGGGGATCAATACTCTGGGGCCAACGTCCTGACTTTC. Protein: CASSPRGDQYSGANVLTF.

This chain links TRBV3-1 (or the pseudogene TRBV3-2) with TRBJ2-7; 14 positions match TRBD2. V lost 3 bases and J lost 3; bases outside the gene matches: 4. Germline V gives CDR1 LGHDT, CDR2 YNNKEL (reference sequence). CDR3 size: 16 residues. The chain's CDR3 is CASSQTGLAGVYEQYF. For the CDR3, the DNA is TGTGCCAGCAGCCAGACGGGACTAGCGGGAGTCTACGAGCAGTACTTC.

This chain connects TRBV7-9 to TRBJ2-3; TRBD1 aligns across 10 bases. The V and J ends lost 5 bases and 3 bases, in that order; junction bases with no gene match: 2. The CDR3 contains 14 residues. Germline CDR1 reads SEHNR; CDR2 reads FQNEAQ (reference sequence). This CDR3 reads CASSRDRGTDTQYF. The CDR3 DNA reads TGTGCCAGCAGCCGGGACAGGGGAACAGATACGCAGTATTTT.

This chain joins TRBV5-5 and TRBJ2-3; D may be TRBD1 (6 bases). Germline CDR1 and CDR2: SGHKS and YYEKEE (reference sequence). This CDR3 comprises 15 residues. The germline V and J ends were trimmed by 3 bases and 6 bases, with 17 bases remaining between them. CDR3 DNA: TGTGCCAGCAGCTCGCTGGGGGCGGGTTCGGATACGCAGTATTTT. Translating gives CASSSLGAGSDTQYF.

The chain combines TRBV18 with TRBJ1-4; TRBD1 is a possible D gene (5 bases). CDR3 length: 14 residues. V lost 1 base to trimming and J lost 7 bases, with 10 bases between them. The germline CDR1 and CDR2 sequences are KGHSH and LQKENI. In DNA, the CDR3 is TGTGCCAGCTCACCACAGGGGCACACTGAAAAACTGTTTTTT. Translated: CASSPQGHTEKLFF. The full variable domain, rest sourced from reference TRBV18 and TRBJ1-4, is NAGVMQNPRHLVRRRGQEARLRCSPMKGHSHVYWYRQLPEEGLKFMVYLQKENIIDESGMPKERFSAEFPKEGPSILRIQQVVRGDSAAYFCASSPQGHTEKLFFGSGTQLSVL.

The CDR3 DNA sequence: TGTGCCAGCAGTTTAAGTCCAGGTGCGAAAGAGACCCAGTACTTC. It translates to CASSLSPGAKETQYF. J is TRBJ2-5 and V is TRBV28; the D is unclear. CDR3 size: 15 residues. Trimming stripped 2 bases from V and 3 bases from J, with 13 bases between. CDR1 and CDR2 from the germline V gene are MDHEN and SYDVKM. The whole variable domain, remainder taken from reference TRBV28 and TRBJ2-5, is DVKVTQSSRYLVKRTGEKVFLECVQDMDHENMFWYRQDPGLGLRLIYFSYDVKMKEKGDIPEGYSVSREKKERFSLILESASTNQTSMYLCASSLSPGAKETQYFGPGTRLLVL.

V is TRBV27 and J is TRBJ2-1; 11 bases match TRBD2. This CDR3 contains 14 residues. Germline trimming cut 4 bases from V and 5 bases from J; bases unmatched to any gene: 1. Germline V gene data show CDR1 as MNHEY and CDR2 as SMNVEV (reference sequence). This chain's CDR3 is CASSSTSGNNEQFF. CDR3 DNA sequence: TGTGCCAGCAGTTCGACTAGCGGGAACAATGAGCAGTTCTTC.

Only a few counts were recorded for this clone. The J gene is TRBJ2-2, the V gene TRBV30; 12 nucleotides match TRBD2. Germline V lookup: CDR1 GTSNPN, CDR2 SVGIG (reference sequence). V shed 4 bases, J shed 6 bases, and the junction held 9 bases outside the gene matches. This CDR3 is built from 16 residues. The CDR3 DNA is TGTGCCTGGATCAGGACTAGCGGGGCTTGGTCCGGGGAGCTGTTTTTT. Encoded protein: CAWIRTSGAWSGELFF.

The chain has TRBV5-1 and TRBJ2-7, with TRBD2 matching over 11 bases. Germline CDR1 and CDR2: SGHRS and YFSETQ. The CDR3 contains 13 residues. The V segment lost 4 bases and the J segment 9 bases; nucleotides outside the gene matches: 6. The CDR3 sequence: CASSTAGLAVQYF. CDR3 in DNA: TGCGCCAGCAGCACCGCGGGACTAGCGGTGCAGTACTTC. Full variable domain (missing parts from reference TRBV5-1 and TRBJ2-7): KAGVTQTPRYLIKTRGQQVTLSCSPISGHRSVSWYQQTPGQGLQFLFEYFSETQRNKGNFPGRFSGRQFSNSRSEMNVSTLELGDSALYLCASSTAGLAVQYFGPGTRLTVT.

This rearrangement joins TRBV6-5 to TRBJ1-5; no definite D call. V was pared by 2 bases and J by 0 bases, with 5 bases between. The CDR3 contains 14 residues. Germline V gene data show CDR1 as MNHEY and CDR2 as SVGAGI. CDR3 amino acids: CASSYAYSNQPQHF. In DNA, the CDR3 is TGTGCCAGCAGTTACGCGTATAGCAATCAGCCCCAGCATTTT.

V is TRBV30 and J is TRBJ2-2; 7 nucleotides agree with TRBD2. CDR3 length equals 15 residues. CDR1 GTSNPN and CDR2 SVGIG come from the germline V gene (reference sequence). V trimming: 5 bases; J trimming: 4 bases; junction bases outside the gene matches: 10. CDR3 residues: CAWGFGGVGTGELFF. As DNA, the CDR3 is TGTGCCTGGGGGTTTGGGGGGGTCGGCACCGGGGAGCTGTTTTTT.

The CDR3: CATQDRGGQGKVSDGYTF. DNA of the CDR3: TGTGCCACCCAAGATCGGGGTGGGCAGGGGAAAGTCAGTGATGGCTACACCTTC. The chain employs TRBV10-3 and TRBJ1-2, with D perhaps TRBD1 (6 bases). Between the trimmed V and J ends, which lost 10 bases and 6 bases, there was a span of 33 bases. The CDR3 is 18 amino acids. Germline loops: CDR1 ENHRY, CDR2 SYGVKD.

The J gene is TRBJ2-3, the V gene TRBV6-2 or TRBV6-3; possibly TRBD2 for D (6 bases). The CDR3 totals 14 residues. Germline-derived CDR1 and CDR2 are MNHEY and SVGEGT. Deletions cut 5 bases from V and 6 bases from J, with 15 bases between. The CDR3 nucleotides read TGTGCCAGCAGTACCACGGGAGCCACGGATACGCAGTATTTT. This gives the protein CASSTTGATDTQYF.

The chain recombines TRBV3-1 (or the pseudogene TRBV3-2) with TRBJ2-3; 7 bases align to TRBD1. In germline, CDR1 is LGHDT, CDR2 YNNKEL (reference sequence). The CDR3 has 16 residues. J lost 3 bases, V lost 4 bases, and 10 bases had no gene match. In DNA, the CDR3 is TGTGCCAGCAGCCGTGGTGACAGGGATGGGACAGATACGCAGTATTTT. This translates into CASSRGDRDGTDTQYF.

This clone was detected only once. This CDR3 reads CATSRGQEGGTEAFF. The DNA of the CDR3 is TGTGCCACCAGCCGGGGACAGGAGGGAGGGACTGAAGCTTTCTTT. V gene TRBV24-1 combines with J gene TRBJ1-1; 8 bases align to TRBD1. The V and J ends lost 7 bases and 5 bases, in that order; junction bases with no gene match: 11. CDR1 is KGHDR and CDR2 is SFDVKD in the germline V gene. CDR3 size: 15 residues.

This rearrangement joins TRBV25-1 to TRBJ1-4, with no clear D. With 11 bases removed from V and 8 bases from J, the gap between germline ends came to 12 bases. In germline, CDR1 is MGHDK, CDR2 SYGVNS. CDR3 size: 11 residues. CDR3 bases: TGTGCCCTCTACCACCCCGAAAAACTGTTTTTT. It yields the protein CALYHPEKLFF.

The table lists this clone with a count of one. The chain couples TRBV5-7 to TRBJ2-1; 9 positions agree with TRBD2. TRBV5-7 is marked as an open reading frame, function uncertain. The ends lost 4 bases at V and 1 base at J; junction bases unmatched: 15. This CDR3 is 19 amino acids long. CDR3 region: CASSPRSGGGAGSYNEQFF. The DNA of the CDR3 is TGTGCCAGCAGCCCCCGGTCCGGCGGGGGGGCTGGGTCCTACAATGAGCAGTTCTTC.

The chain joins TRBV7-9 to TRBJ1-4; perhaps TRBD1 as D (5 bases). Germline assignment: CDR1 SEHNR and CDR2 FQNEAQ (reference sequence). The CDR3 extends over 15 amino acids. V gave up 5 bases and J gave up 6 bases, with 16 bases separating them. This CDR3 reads CASSPAGPWDEKLFF. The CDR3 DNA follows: TGTGCCAGCAGCCCCGCGGGGCCTTGGGATGAAAAACTGTTTTTT.

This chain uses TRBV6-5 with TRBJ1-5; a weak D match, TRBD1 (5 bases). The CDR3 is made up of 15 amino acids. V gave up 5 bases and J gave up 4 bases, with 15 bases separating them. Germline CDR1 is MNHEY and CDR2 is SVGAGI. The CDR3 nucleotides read TGTGCCAGCAGTACGGGACTCTCGCCTAATCAGCCCCAGCATTTT. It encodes CASSTGLSPNQPQHF.

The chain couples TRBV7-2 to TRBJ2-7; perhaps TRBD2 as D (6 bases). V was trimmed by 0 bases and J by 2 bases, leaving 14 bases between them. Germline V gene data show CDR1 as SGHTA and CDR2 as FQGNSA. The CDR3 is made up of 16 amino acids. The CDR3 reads CASSLASGGRAYEQYF. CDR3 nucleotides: TGTGCCAGCAGCTTAGCTTCAGGAGGGAGAGCCTACGAGCAGTACTTC.

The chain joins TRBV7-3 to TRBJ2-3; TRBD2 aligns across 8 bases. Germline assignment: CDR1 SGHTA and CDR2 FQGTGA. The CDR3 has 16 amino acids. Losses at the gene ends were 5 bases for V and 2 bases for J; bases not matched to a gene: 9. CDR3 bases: TGTGCCAGCAGCCCCTACGGGGGGGCCCTCACAGATACGCAGTATTTT. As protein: CASSPYGGALTDTQYF.

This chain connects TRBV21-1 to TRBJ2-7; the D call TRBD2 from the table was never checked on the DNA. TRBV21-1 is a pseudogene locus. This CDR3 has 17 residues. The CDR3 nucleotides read TGTGCCAGCAGCAAAGCGGGGAGCGGGAGCAGCTCCTACGAGCAGTACTTC. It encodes CASSKAGSGSSSYEQYF.

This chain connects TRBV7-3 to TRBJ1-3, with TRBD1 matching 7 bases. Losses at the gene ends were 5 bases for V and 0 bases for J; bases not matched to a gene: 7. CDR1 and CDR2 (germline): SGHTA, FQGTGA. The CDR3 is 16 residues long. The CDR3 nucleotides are TGTGCCAGCAGCAAAAGGGACAGAGACTCTGGAAACACCATATATTTT. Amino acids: CASSKRDRDSGNTIYF.

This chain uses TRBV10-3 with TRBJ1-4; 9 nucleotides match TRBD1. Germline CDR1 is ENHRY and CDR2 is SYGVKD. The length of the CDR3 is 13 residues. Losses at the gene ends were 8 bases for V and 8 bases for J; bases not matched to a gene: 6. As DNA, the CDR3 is TGTGCCATCGGGACAGGGTGGAACGAAAAACTGTTTTTT. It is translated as CAIGTGWNEKLFF.

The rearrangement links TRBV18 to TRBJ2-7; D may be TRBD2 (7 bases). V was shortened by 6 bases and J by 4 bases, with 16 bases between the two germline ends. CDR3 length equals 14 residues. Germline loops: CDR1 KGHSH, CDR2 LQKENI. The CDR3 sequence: CASSGGRDRYEQYF. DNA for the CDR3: TGTGCCAGCTCCGGGGGGCGGGATCGGTACGAGCAGTACTTC. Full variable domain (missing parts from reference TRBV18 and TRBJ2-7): NAGVMQNPRHLVRRRGQEARLRCSPMKGHSHVYWYRQLPEEGLKFMVYLQKENIIDESGMPKERFSAEFPKEGPSILRIQQVVRGDSAAYFCASSGGRDRYEQYFGPGTRLTVT.

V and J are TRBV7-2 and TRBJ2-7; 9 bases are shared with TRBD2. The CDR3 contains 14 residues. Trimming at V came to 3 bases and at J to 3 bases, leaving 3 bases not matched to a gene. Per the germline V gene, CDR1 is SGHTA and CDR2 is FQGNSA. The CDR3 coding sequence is TGTGCCAGCAGCTTCTCTAGCGGGAACTACGAGCAGTACTTC. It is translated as CASSFSSGNYEQYF.

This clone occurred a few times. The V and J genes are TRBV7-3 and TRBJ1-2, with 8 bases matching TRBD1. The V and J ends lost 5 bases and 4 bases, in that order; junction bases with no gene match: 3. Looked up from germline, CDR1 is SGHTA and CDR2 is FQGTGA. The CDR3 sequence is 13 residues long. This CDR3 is CASSPTGGYGYTF. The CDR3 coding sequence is TGTGCCAGCAGCCCAACAGGGGGCTATGGCTACACCTTC.